This T cell receptor (beta chain) is from a study of control samples from healthy donors and cancer patients. Trimming removed 2 bases from V and 1 base from J, with 2 bases in between. The CDR3 consists of 11 residues. Germline loops: CDR1 DFQATT, CDR2 SNEGSKA (reference sequence). Profiling relied on immunoSEQ multiplex PCR, and the TCRdb table lists in-frame clones only, not all of them. The table records 120,000 or so clones, around 87% of them present only once. This clonotype originated in a man aged 55 to 70 in good health. Sequences were obtained from blood. The chain recombines TRBV20-1 with TRBJ1-2, with no clear D. CDR3 sequence reads: CSARINYGYTF. The DNA for the CDR3 is TGCAGTGCTAGAATTAACTATGGCTACACCTTC.